The present entry profiles one T cell receptor (beta chain) with its context. The CDR3 length is 14 residues. Germline V CDR1 and CDR2: MDHEN, SYDVKM. The junction had 2 bases not matched to a gene; V was cut back by 6 bases and J by 0 bases. This sample is drawn from a study of blood T cell repertoires in COVID-19. Looking at the study overall: Nucleic acid was either cDNA or gDNA, and it came from T cells, B-cell-depleted T cells, or PBMCs.

Clones were read by immunoSEQ multiplex PCR, and TCRdb kept only the in-frame ones, dropping some. Of 80,000 to 100,000 clones in the sample, over 75% are singletons; the top ten hold about 4.5%. Sequenced material: peripheral blood. J is TRBJ2-1 and V is TRBV28, with 7 bases aligning to TRBD1. The sequence was obtained from a man aged 60 to 75 with acute or convalescent COVID-19. CDR3 loop: CASSGTASYNEQFF. The CDR3 region has the DNA TGTGCCAGCAGCGGGACAGCCTCCTACAATGAGCAGTTCTTC.